The 15 T cell receptor beta chains below come from one sample, sequenced in a study of cytomegalovirus exposure and HLA in healthy donors. Primers: 60 Vbeta forward and 13 Jbeta reverse. Clones were sequenced by immunoSEQ multiplex PCR, and TCRdb holds only the in-frame ones, with some missing. The sample consists of around 150,000 clones, approximately 80% of them appearing once. The sequenced material came from PBMCs. The receptors stem from a woman in her 40s in good health and CMV-seropositive.

This chain links TRBV11-3 with TRBJ2-6, with 8 bases that match TRBD1. With 4 bases clipped from V and 1 base from J, the junction kept 3 bases outside the gene matches. Germline values: CDR1 SGHNT, CDR2 YENEEA. This CDR3 is built from 16 residues. The CDR3 loop reads CASSSGGRSGANVLTF. Written as DNA, the CDR3 is TGTGCCAGCAGCTCAGGGGGCCGATCTGGGGCCAACGTCCTGACTTTC.

J is TRBJ2-1 and V is TRBV20-1, with D unclear. Trimming pared 5 bases from V and 12 bases from J, leaving 11 bases between. This CDR3 is built from 10 residues. From germline, CDR1 is DFQATT and CDR2 SNEGSKA (reference sequence). CDR3 in amino acids: CSAHLQRQFF. The DNA for the CDR3 is TGCAGTGCTCACCTCCAGCGGCAGTTCTTC.

The rearrangement links TRBV19 to TRBJ2-4; TRBD1 matches 7 bases. With V trimmed by 5 bases and J by 3 bases, 7 bases remained unmatched. Per germline, CDR1 LNHDA and CDR2 SQIVND (reference sequence). The length of the CDR3 is 15 residues. CDR3 in DNA: TGTGCCAGTAGTCCCCCGGGACAGCGCAAAAACATTCAGTACTTC. Protein product: CASSPPGQRKNIQYF.

The rearrangement links TRBV19 to TRBJ2-7; TRBD1 aligns across 8 bases. Trimming took 5 bases from V and 6 from J; bases not matched to a gene: 6. The CDR3 runs 13 residues. CDR1 is LNHDA and CDR2 is SQIVND in the germline V gene (reference sequence). The CDR3 reads CASSPDRAPEQYF. The CDR3 bases are TGTGCCAGTAGTCCGGACAGGGCCCCCGAGCAGTACTTC.

V is TRBV19 and J is TRBJ1-5, with TRBD1 identical over 9 bases. Germline V gene sequence: CDR1 LNHDA, CDR2 SQIVND (reference sequence). The V gene end was trimmed by 7 bases and the J gene end by 6 bases; junction bases not matched to a gene: 7. This CDR3 has 14 residues. The CDR3 nucleotides are TGTGCCAGTAAGATACAGGGGGCTAGTCAGCCCCAGCATTTT. This encodes CASKIQGASQPQHF.

This chain uses TRBV5-4 with TRBJ1-3; a weak D match, TRBD1 (5 bases). In germline, CDR1 is SGHNT, CDR2 YYREEE (reference sequence). V lost 3 bases to trimming and J lost 3 bases, with 10 bases between them. The CDR3 spans 14 residues. Written as DNA, the CDR3 is TGTGCCAGCAGCTCGTCCGGGGGTGGAAACACCATATATTTT. Translating it yields CASSSSGGGNTIYF.

Here the CDR3 DNA reads TGTGCCAACACCTCGGGACACCGCACAGATACGCAGTATTTT. Translated, it gives CANTSGHRTDTQYF. The gene calls are TRBV2 and TRBJ2-3; weak D call: TRBD1 (6 bases). The CDR3 has 14 residues. Trimming cost V 10 bases and J 1 base, with 15 bases left between them. Germline V gives CDR1 SNHLY, CDR2 FYNNEI.

The V gene is TRBV19, the J gene TRBJ2-1, with TRBD2 identical over 7 bases. V was pared by 6 bases and J by 7 bases, with 0 bases of the junction left unmatched. Germline V gives CDR1 LNHDA, CDR2 SQIVND (reference sequence). This CDR3 region has 11 residues. The CDR3 bases are TGTGCCAGTAGACTAGCGAATGAGCAGTTCTTC. Its translation: CASRLANEQFF.

The chain combines TRBV11-2 with TRBJ2-2, with 9 nucleotides matching TRBD2. V trimming: 5 bases; J trimming: 4 bases; junction bases outside the gene matches: 8. CDR1 is SGHAT, CDR2 FQNNGV, per germline. The CDR3 is 16 residues long. The CDR3 loop is CASSLKGGRATGELFF. CDR3 DNA sequence: TGTGCCAGCAGCCTCAAGGGCGGGAGGGCCACCGGGGAGCTGTTTTTT. Full variable domain (rest looked up from reference TRBV11-2 and TRBJ2-2): EAGVAQSPRYKIIEKRQSVAFWCNPISGHATLYWYQQILGQGPKLLIQFQNNGVVDDSQLPKDRFSAERLKGVDSTLKIQPAKLEDSAVYLCASSLKGGRATGELFFGEGSRLTVL.

V usage is TRBV19 and J usage is TRBJ2-7; D may be TRBD2 (6 bases). This CDR3 has 13 amino acids. V lost 5 bases and J 2 bases, leaving 10 bases between the germline ends. The V gene's germline CDR1 is LNHDA and CDR2 SQIVND (reference sequence). CDR3 protein: CASSPGLTYEQYF. The CDR3 bases are TGTGCCAGTAGTCCGGGACTTACCTACGAGCAGTACTTC. Full variable domain (missing parts from reference TRBV19 and TRBJ2-7): DGGITQSPKYLFRKEGQNVTLSCEQNLNHDAMYWYRQDPGQGLRLIYYSQIVNDFQKGDIAEGYSVSREKKESFPLTVTSAQKNPTAFYLCASSPGLTYEQYFGPGTRLTVT.

The CDR3 loop is CASTWGAAETDTQYF. The CDR3 nucleotides read TGTGCCAGCACCTGGGGTGCAGCGGAGACAGATACGCAGTATTTT. V is TRBV7-8 and J is TRBJ2-3, with D possibly matching TRBD2 (5 bases). The CDR3 consists of 15 residues. Trimming took off 7 bases at V and 3 bases at J, with 17 bases between the two ends. The germline CDR1 and CDR2 sequences are SGHVS and FQNEAQ.

This clone was seen more than once but under ten times. The chain couples TRBV5-4 to TRBJ1-6; 9 nucleotides align to TRBD1. V shed 4 bases, J shed 4 bases, and the junction held 12 bases outside the gene matches. Germline lookup yields CDR1 SGHNT and CDR2 YYREEE (reference sequence). This CDR3 is built from 18 residues. The CDR3 region has the DNA TGTGCCAGCAGCCTGGGCGCCGCCGGGACAGGGTATAATTCACCCCTCCACTTT. Its protein product is CASSLGAAGTGYNSPLHF.

V is TRBV6-5 and J is TRBJ2-5; D may be TRBD1 (5 bases). From germline, CDR1 is MNHEY and CDR2 SVGAGI. V lost 3 bases and J 7 bases, leaving 18 bases between the germline ends. The CDR3 is made up of 15 amino acids. CDR3 sequence (DNA): TGTGCCAGCAGTTATTACAGGACCCTCGGTGGGACCCAGTACTTC. It yields the protein CASSYYRTLGGTQYF.

CDR3 nucleotide sequence: TGTGCCAGCAGCACTAGCGGCTCCTACGAGCAGTACTTC. Translation: CASSTSGSYEQYF. The chain is built from TRBV7-9 and TRBJ2-7, with 8 bases identical to TRBD2. Trimming at V came to 5 bases and at J to 0 bases, leaving 0 bases not matched to a gene. Germline V lookup: CDR1 SEHNR, CDR2 FQNEAQ (reference sequence). The CDR3 sequence is 13 residues long.

J is TRBJ1-1 and V is TRBV27; maybe TRBD1 (6 bases). The V gene's germline CDR1 is MNHEY and CDR2 SMNVEV (reference sequence). Deletions cut 6 bases from V and 1 base from J, with 6 bases between. This CDR3 is 12 amino acids long. The CDR3 protein is CASRDRNTEAFF. The CDR3 nucleotides are TGTGCCAGCAGGGACAGGAACACTGAAGCTTTCTTT.